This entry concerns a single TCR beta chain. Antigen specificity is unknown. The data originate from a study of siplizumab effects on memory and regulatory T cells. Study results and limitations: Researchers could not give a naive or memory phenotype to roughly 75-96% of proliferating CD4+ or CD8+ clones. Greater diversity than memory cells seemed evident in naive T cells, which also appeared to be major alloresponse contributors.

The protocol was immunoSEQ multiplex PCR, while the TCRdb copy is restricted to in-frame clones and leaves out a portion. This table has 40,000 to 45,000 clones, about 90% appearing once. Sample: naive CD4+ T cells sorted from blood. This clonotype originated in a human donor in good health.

The DNA for the CDR3 is TGTGCCAGCAGCGCCATAGGGAGCACTGAAGCTTTCTTT. It encodes CASSAIGSTEAFF. The rearrangement links TRBV9 to TRBJ1-1; D gene uncertain. The CDR3 sequence is 13 residues long. V dropped 3 bases and J dropped 4 bases, with 10 bases sitting between them. CDR1 is SGDLS and CDR2 is YYNGEE in the germline V gene.